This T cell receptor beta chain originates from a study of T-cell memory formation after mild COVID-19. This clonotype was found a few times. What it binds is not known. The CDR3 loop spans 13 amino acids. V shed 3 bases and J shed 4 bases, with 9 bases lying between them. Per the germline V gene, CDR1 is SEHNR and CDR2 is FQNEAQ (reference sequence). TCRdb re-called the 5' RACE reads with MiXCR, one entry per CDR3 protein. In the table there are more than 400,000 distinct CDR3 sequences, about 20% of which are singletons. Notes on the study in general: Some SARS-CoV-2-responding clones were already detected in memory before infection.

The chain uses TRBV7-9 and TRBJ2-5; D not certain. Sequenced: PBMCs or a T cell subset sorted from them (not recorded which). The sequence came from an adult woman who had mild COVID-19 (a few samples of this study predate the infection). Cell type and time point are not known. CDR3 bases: TGTGCCAGCAGCTTTGTGTTGGGAGAGACCCAGTACTTC. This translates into CASSFVLGETQYF.